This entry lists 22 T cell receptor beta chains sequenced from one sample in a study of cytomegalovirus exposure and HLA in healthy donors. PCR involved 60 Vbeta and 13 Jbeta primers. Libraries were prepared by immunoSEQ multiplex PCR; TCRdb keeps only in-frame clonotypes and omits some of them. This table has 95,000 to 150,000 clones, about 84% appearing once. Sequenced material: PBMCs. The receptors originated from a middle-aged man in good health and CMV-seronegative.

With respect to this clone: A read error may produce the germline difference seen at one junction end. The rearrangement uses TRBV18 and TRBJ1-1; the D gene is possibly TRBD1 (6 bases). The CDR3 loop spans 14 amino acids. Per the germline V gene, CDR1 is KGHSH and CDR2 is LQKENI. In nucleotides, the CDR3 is TGTGCCAGCCCACCAGGGGTGGGAGACACTGAAGCTTTCTTT. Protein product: CASPPGVGDTEAFF.

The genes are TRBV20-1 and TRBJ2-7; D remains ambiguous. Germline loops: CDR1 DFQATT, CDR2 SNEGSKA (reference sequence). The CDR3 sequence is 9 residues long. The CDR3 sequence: CSPFDEQYF. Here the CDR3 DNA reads TGCAGCCCCTTTGACGAGCAGTACTTC.

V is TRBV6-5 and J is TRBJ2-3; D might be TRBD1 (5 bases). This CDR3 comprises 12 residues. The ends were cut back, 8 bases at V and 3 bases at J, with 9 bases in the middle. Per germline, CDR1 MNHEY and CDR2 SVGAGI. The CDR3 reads CASGAGTDTQYF. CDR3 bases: TGTGCCAGCGGGGCAGGGACAGATACGCAGTATTTT.

This CDR3 reads CALGTDTQYF. CDR3 nucleotides: TGTGCCCTCGGTACGGATACGCAGTATTTT. V gene TRBV5-4 combines with J gene TRBJ2-3; D gene ambiguous. V was cut by 10 bases and J by 6 bases, with 9 bases left in between. Germline V gives CDR1 SGHNT, CDR2 YYREEE (reference sequence). There are 10 residues in the CDR3.

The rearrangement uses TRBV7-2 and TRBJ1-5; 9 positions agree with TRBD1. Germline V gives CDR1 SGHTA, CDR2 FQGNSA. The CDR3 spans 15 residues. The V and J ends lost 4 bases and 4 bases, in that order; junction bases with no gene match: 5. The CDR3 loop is CASSSKTGGNQPQHF. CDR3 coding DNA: TGTGCCAGCAGCTCGAAGACAGGGGGTAATCAGCCCCAGCATTTT.

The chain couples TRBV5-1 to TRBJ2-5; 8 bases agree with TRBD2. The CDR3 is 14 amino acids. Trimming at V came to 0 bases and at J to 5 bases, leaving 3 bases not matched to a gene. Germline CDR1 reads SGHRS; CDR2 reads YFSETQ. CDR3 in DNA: TGCGCCAGCAGCTTGGCCCCGGGGGGGGAGACCCAGTACTTC. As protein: CASSLAPGGETQYF.

The DNA for the CDR3 is TGTGCCAGCAGCGTAATCGAGATGAACACTGAAGCTTTCTTT. This gives the protein CASSVIEMNTEAFF. The chain combines TRBV9 with TRBJ1-1; no firm D call. The CDR3 runs 14 residues. Germline-derived CDR1 and CDR2 are SGDLS and YYNGEE. V was pared by 1 base and J by 0 bases, with 7 bases between.

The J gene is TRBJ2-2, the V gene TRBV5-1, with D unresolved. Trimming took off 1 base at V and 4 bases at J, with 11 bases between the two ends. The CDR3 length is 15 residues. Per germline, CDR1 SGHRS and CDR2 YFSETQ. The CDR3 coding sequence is TGCGCCAGCAGCTTGACAGCCCCCAGCACCGGGGAGCTGTTTTTT. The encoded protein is CASSLTAPSTGELFF.

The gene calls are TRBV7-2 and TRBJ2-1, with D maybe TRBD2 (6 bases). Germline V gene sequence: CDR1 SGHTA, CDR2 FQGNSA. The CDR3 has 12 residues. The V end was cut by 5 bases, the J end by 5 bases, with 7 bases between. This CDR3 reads CASSREHNEQFF. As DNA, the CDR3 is TGTGCCAGCAGCCGGGAGCACAATGAGCAGTTCTTC.

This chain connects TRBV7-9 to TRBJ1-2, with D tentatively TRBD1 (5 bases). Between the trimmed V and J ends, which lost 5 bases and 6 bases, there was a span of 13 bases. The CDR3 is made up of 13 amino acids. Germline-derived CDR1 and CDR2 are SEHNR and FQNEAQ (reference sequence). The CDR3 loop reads CASSPQGWDGYTF. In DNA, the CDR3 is TGTGCCAGCAGCCCCCAGGGCTGGGATGGCTACACCTTC.

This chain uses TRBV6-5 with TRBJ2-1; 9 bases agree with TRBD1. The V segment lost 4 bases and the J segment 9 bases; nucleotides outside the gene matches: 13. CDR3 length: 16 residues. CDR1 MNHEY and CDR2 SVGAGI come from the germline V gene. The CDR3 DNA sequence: TGTGCCAGCAGTTCCCATACCCGGACAGGGGAGGCTGAGCAGTTCTTC. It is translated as CASSSHTRTGEAEQFF.

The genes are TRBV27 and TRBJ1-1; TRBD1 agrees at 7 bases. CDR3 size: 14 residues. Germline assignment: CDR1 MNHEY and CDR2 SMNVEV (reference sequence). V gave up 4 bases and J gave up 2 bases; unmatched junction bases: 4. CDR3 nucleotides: TGTGCCAGCAGTTCGGGACAGACAAACACTGAAGCTTTCTTT. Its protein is CASSSGQTNTEAFF.

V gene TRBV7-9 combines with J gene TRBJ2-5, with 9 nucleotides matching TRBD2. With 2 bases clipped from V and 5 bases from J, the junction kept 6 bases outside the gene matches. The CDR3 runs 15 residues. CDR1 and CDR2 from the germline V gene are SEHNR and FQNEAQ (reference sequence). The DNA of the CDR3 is TGTGCCAGCAGCTTAAATGCGGGGGGGCCTGAGACCCAGTACTTC. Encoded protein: CASSLNAGGPETQYF.

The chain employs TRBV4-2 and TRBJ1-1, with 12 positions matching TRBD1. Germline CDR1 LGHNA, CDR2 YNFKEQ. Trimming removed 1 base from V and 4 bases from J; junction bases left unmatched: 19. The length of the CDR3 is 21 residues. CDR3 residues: CASSQADRDRGQVGVVTEAFF. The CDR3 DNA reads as TGTGCCAGCAGCCAAGCGGACCGGGACAGGGGGCAAGTGGGTGTTGTCACTGAAGCTTTCTTT.

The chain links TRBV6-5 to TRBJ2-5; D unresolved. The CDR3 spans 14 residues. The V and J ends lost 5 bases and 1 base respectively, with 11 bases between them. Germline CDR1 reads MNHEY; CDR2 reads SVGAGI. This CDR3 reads CASSHLGIQETQYF. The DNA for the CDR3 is TGTGCCAGCAGTCACCTAGGTATCCAAGAGACCCAGTACTTC.

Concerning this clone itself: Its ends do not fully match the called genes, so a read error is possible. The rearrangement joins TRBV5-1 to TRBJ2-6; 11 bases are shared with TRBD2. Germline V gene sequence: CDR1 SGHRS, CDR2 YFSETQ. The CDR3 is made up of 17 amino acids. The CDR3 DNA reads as TGCGCCAGCAATTGGGTAGCGGGGGGGACTGGGACCAACGTCCTGACTTTC. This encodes CASNWVAGGTGTNVLTF.

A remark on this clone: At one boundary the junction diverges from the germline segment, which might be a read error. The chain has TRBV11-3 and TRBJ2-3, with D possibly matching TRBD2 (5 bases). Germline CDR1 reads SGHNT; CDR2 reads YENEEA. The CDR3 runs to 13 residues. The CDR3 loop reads CASSPSSTDTQYF. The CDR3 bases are TGTGCCAGCAGCCCTTCTAGCACAGATACACAGTATTTT.

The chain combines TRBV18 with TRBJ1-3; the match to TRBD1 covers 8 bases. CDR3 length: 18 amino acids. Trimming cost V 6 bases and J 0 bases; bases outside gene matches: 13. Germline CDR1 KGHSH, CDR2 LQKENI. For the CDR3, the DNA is TGTGCCAGCTCCTCAGCGAAAGGCAGGGGGCCCTCTGGAAACACCATATATTTT. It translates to CASSSAKGRGPSGNTIYF.

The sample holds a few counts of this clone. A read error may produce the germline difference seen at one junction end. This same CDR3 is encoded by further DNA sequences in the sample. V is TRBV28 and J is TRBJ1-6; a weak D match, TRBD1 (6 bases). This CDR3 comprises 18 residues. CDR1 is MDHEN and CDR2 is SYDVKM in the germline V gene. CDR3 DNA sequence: TGTGCCAGTAGTTTAACTGGTCGGACAGCAAATCGAAATTCACCCCTCCACTTT. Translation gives CASSLTGRTANRNSPLHF. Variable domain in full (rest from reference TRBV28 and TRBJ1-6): DVKVTQSSRYLVKRTGEKVFLECVQDMDHENMFWYRQDPGLGLRLIYFSYDVKMKEKGDIPEGYSVSREKKERFSLILESASTNQTSMYLCASSLTGRTANRNSPLHFGNGTRLTVT.

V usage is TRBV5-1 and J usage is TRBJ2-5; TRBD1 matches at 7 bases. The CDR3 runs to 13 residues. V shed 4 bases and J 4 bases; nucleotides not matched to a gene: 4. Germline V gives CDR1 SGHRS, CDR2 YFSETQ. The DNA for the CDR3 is TGCGCCAGCAGCCCAGGACAGGCAGAGACCCAGTACTTC. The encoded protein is CASSPGQAETQYF.

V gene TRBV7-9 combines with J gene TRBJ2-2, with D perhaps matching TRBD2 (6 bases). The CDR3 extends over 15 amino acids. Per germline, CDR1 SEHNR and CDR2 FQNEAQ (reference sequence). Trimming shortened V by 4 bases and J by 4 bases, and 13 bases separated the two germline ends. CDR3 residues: CASSSTGEPTGELFF. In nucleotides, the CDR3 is TGTGCCAGCAGCTCAACGGGGGAACCCACCGGGGAGCTGTTTTTT.

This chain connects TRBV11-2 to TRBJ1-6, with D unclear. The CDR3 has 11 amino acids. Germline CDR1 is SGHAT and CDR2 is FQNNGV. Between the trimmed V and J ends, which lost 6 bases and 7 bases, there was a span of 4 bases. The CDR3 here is CASSLNSPLHF. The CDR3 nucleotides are TGTGCCAGCAGTCTCAATTCACCCCTCCACTTT.